The rows below give T cell receptor beta chains drawn from one sample of a study of T cells after yellow fever vaccination. TCRdb passed the 5' RACE reads through MiXCR, listing each CDR3 protein once. Of some 560,000 distinct CDR3 sequences in the sample, under 25% were seen once. The sample in question was PBMCs, obtained 15 days after the yellow fever booster vaccination. These receptors originate from a man aged 25-45 years who received the YFV17D yellow fever vaccine. CDR3s include the opening cysteine and the closing phenylalanine or tryptophan. D genes are given only for firm matches. Only part of the rows carry a size: once, few, many, or a class if the clone is expanded.

D gene: TRBD2
clone size: many
J gene: TRBJ2-1
V gene: TRBV5-4
CDR3 DNA: TGTGCTGTGGGGTCTAGCGGGCACAATGAGCAGTTCTTC
CDR3 protein: CAVGSSGHNEQFF

D gene: -
clone size: few
J gene: TRBJ2-2
V gene: TRBV7-2
CDR3 DNA: TGTGCCAGCAGCCCCCCTAGCGCAACGAACACCGGGGAGCTGTTTTTT
CDR3 protein: CASSPPSATNTGELFF

D gene: -
clone size: few
J gene: TRBJ2-3
V gene: TRBV6-5
CDR3 DNA: TGTGCCAGCAGGAAGCTTGATACGCAGTATTTT
CDR3 protein: CASRKLDTQYF

D gene: -
clone size: few
J gene: TRBJ2-5
V gene: TRBV12-3/TRBV12-4
CDR3 DNA: TGTGCCAGCAGCGACGGTCCCCCCTTGCCAGAGACCCAGTACTTC
CDR3 protein: CASSDGPPLPETQYF

D gene: TRBD2
clone size: -
J gene: TRBJ2-3
V gene: TRBV7-9
CDR3 DNA: TGTGCCAGCAGCTGGCCCGGGGGGAAGAACACAGATACGCAGTATTTT
CDR3 protein: CASSWPGGKNTDTQYF

D gene: TRBD2
clone size: -
J gene: TRBJ2-3
V gene: TRBV30
CDR3 DNA: TGTGCCTGGAAGAAGGGACTAGCGGGCACAGATACGCAGTATTTT
CDR3 protein: CAWKKGLAGTDTQYF

D gene: -
clone size: few
J gene: TRBJ2-7
V gene: TRBV7-9
CDR3 DNA: TGTGCCAGCAGCTTAGTACCTGTTTCCTACGAGCAGTACTTC
CDR3 protein: CASSLVPVSYEQYF

D gene: -
clone size: -
J gene: TRBJ1-5
V gene: TRBV5-1
CDR3 DNA: TGCGCCAGCAGCTTGGGGGACGTCAATCAGCCCCAGCATTTT
CDR3 protein: CASSLGDVNQPQHF

D gene: TRBD1
clone size: -
J gene: TRBJ2-7
V gene: TRBV5-1
CDR3 DNA: TGCGCCAGCAGCGAGGGGGACAGCTTGAACTCCTACGAGCAGTACTTC
CDR3 protein: CASSEGDSLNSYEQYF

D gene: -
clone size: -
J gene: TRBJ1-5
V gene: TRBV5-1
CDR3 DNA: TGCGCCAGCAGCTTAAGAGGAGAGAGCAATCAGCCCCAGCATTTT
CDR3 protein: CASSLRGESNQPQHF

D gene: -
clone size: few
J gene: TRBJ2-2
V gene: TRBV29-1
CDR3 DNA: TGCAGCGCTTGGGGGGTCGGGGAGCTGTTTTTT
CDR3 protein: CSAWGVGELFF

D gene: -
clone size: -
J gene: TRBJ1-4
V gene: TRBV9
CDR3 DNA: TGTGCCAGCAGCCCAGGGACGGCTACAACTAATGAAAAACTGTTTTTT
CDR3 protein: CASSPGTATTNEKLFF

D gene: TRBD1
clone size: few
J gene: TRBJ1-5
V gene: TRBV27
CDR3 DNA: TGTGCCAGTACAGGGGGACCCTATAGCAATCAGCCCCAGCATTTT
CDR3 protein: CASTGGPYSNQPQHF

D gene: -
clone size: few
J gene: TRBJ2-3
V gene: TRBV11-2
CDR3 DNA: TGTGCCAGCAGCTTAGTGGGACCTATGAGCTCAGATACGCAGTATTTT
CDR3 protein: CASSLVGPMSSDTQYF

D gene: TRBD2
clone size: -
J gene: TRBJ2-1
V gene: TRBV5-1
CDR3 DNA: TGCGCCAGCAGACCCACTAGCGGGAGTAATGAGCAGTTCTTC
CDR3 protein: CASRPTSGSNEQFF

D gene: TRBD1
clone size: -
J gene: TRBJ1-4
V gene: TRBV3-1
CDR3 DNA: TGTGCCAGCAGCCAAGCCGACAGGGGGAATGAAAAACTGTTTTTT
CDR3 protein: CASSQADRGNEKLFF

D gene: TRBD2
clone size: -
J gene: TRBJ2-7
V gene: TRBV7-2
CDR3 DNA: TGTGCCAGCAGCTTGGGGACTAGCGGGAGGAGCGAGCAGTACTTC
CDR3 protein: CASSLGTSGRSEQYF